This T cell receptor beta chain derives from a study of T cells after yellow fever vaccination. Using its own MiXCR run on the 5' RACE reads, TCRdb lists one record per CDR3 protein. The data show hundreds of thousands of distinct CDR3 sequences, approximately 3.8% seen once. The sample holds a few counts of this clonotype. This CDR3 has 14 residues. Germline-derived CDR1 and CDR2 are LNHNV and YYDKDF (reference sequence). With 0 bases removed from V and 1 base from J, the gap between germline ends came to 7 bases. The sample in question was PBMCs, obtained on the day of the yellow fever booster vaccination. The receptor comes from a man younger than 35 who received the YFV17D yellow fever vaccine. The gene calls are TRBV15 and TRBJ2-7; no firm D call. CDR3 nucleotides: TGTGCCACCAGCAGAGAAAGACCTTCCTACGAGCAGTACTTC. It encodes CATSRERPSYEQYF.